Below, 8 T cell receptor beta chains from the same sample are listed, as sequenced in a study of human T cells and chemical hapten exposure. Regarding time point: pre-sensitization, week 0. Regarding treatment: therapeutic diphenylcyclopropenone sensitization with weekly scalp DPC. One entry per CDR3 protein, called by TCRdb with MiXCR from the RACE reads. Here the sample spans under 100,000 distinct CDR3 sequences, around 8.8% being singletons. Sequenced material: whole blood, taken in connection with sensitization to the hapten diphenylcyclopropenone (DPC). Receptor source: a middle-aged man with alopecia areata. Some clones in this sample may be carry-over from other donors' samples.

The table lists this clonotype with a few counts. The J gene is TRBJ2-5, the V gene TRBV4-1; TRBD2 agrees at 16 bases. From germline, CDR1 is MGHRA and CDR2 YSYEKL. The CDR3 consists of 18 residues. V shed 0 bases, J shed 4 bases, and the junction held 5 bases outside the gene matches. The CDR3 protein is CASSQEGLAGGTAETQYF. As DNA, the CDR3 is TGCGCCAGCAGCCAAGAGGGACTAGCGGGAGGGACGGCAGAGACCCAGTACTTC.

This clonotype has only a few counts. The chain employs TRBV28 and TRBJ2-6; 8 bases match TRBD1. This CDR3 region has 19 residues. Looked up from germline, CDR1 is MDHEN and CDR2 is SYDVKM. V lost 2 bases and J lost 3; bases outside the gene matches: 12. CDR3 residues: CASSLPGTGSGVGANVLTF. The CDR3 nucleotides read TGTGCCAGCAGTTTACCCGGGACAGGTTCAGGAGTTGGGGCCAACGTCCTGACTTTC.

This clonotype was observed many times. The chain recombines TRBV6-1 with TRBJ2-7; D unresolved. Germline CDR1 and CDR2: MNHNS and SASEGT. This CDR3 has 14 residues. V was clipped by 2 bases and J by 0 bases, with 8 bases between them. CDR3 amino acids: CASSERSTSYEQYV. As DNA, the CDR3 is TGTGCCAGCAGTGAAAGGTCAACCTCCTACGAGCAGTACGTC.

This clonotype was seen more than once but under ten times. The CDR3 sequence: CASSLVQRAASTDTQYF. The CDR3 region has the DNA TGTGCCAGCAGCTTAGTTCAAAGGGCAGCCTCCACAGATACGCAGTATTTT. The J gene is TRBJ2-3, the V gene TRBV7-2; the D is unclear. The CDR3 contains 17 residues. Germline-derived CDR1 and CDR2 are SGHTA and FQGNSA. Trimming shortened V by 1 base and J by 2 bases, and 16 bases separated the two germline ends.

The CDR3 coding sequence is TGCGCCAGCAGCCAAGCCCAGGGAGAAAAACTGTTTTTT. Its protein is CASSQAQGEKLFF. This rearrangement joins TRBV4-3 to TRBJ1-4, with TRBD1 as a possible D gene (5 bases). Trimming removed 1 base from V and 8 bases from J, with 8 bases in between. Germline CDR1 is LGHNA and CDR2 is YSLEER. CDR3 size: 13 residues.

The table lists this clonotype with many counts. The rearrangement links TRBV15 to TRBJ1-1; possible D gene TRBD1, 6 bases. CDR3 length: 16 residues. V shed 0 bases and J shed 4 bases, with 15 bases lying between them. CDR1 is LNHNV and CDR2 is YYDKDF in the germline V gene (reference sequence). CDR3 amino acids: CATSRDLQGQGTEAFF. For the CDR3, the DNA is TGTGCCACCAGCAGAGATTTGCAGGGGCAGGGCACTGAAGCTTTCTTT. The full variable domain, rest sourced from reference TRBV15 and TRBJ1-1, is DAMVIQNPRYQVTQFGKPVTLSCSQTLNHNVMYWYQQKSSQAPKLLFHYYDKDFNNEADTPDNFQSRRPNTSFCFLDIRSPGLGDTAMYLCATSRDLQGQGTEAFFGQGTRLTVV.

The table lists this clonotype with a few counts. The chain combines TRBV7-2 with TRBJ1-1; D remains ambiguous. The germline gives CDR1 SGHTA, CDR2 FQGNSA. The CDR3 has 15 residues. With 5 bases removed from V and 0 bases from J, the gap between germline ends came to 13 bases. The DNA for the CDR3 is TGTGCCAGCAGCCCAATGGGCGGTATGAACACTGAAGCTTTCTTT. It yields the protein CASSPMGGMNTEAFF.

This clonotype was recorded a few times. The CDR3 DNA follows: TGCAGCGTTGAAGACGAGGCTAGCGGGAGGTACGAGCAGTACTTC. Translated: CSVEDEASGRYEQYF. The chain employs TRBV29-1 and TRBJ2-7; 11 positions agree with TRBD2. Germline V gene lookup returns CDR1 SQVTM and CDR2 ANQGSEA. The CDR3 consists of 15 residues. With V trimmed by 0 bases and J by 4 bases, 5 bases remained unmatched.